This T cell receptor (beta chain) is drawn from a study of pediatric ulcerative colitis. Turning to the study itself: Ulcerative colitis patients had pancolitis or left-sided colitis, with confirming histology.

CDR1 SGHTA and CDR2 FQGTGA come from the germline V gene. The CDR3 loop spans 15 amino acids. V lost 0 bases, J lost 1 base, and 8 bases lay in between. During colonoscopy, one to two rectal pinch biopsies were collected. Regarding this clone: The antigen is undetermined.

Repertoires were generated with immunoSEQ multiplex PCR, while TCRdb's copy carries only in-frame clones and drops some. The data contain tens of thousands of clones, 71% of them singletons. Study-level points and caveats: Two rectal clonotypes were found only in ulcerative colitis patients, all of them. Compared with controls, ulcerative colitis showed greater blood-rectum clone sharing.

The TCR sequence derives from a boy younger than 18 with severe ulcerative colitis. J is TRBJ2-3 and V is TRBV7-3, with D uncertain. Sequencing was done on a sample of gut tissue. In DNA form, the CDR3 reads TGTGCCAGCAGCTTAACGTCCATAGGCACAGATACGCAGTATTTT. Its protein is CASSLTSIGTDTQYF.